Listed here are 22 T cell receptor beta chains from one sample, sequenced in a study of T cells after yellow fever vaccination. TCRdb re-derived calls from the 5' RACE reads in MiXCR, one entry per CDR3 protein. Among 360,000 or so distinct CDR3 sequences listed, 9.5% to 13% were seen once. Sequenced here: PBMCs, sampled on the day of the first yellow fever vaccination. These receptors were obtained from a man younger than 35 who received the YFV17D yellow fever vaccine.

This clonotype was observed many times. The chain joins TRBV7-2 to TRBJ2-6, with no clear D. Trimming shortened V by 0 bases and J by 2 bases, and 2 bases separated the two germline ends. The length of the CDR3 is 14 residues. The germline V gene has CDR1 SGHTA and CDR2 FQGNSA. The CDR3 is CASSLATGANVLTF. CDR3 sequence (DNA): TGTGCCAGCAGCTTAGCGACTGGGGCCAACGTCCTGACTTTC.

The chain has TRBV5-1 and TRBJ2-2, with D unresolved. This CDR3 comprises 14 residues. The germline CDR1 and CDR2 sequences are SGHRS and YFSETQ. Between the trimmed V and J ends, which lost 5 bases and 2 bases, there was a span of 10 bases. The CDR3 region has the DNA TGCGCCAGCAGTTTTGGCTTTAACACCGGGGAGCTGTTTTTT. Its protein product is CASSFGFNTGELFF.

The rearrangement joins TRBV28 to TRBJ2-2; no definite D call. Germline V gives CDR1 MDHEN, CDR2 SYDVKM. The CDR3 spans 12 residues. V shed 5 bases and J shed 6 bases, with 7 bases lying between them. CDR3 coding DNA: TGTGCCAGCAGTCTGCAGGCCGGGGAGCTGTTTTTT. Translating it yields CASSLQAGELFF.

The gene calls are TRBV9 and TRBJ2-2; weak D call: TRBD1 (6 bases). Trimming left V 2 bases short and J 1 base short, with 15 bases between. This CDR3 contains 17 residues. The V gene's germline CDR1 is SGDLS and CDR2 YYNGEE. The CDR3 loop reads CASSVYPRTENTGELFF. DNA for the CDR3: TGTGCCAGCAGCGTGTACCCTAGGACAGAGAACACCGGGGAGCTGTTTTTT.

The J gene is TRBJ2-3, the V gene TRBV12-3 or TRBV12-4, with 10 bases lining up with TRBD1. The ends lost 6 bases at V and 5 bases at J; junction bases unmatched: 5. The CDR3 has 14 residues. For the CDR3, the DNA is TGTGCCAGCAGCCGGGACAGGGGTTTAGATACGCAGTATTTT. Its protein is CASSRDRGLDTQYF.

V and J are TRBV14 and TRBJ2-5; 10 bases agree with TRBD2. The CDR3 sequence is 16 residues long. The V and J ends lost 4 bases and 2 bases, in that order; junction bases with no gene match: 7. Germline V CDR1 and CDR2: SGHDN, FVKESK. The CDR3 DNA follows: TGTGCCAGCAGCCGAAGCGGGGGGGCGACTCAAGAGACCCAGTACTTC. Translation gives CASSRSGGATQETQYF.

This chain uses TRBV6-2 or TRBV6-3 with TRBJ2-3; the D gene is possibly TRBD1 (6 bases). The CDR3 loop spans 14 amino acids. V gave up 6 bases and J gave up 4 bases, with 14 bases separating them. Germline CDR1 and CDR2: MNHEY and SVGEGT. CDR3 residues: CASRVLGAADTQYF. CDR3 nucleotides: TGTGCCAGCAGAGTTCTGGGGGCCGCAGATACGCAGTATTTT.

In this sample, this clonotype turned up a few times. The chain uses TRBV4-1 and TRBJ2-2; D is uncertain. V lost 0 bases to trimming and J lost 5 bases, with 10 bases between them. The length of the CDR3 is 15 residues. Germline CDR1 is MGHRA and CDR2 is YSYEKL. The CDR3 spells CASSQDKDPTGELFF. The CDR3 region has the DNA TGCGCCAGCAGCCAAGATAAGGACCCAACCGGGGAGCTGTTTTTT.

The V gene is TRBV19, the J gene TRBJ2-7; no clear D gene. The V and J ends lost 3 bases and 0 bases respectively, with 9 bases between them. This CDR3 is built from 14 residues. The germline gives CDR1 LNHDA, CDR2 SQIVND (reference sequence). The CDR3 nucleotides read TGTGCCAGTAGTATTGCAACATCCTCCTACGAGCAGTACTTC. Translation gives CASSIATSSYEQYF.

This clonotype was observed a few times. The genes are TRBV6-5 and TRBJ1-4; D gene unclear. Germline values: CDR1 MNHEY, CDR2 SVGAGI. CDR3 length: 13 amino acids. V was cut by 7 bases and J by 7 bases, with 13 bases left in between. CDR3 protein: CASMYGEIEKLFF. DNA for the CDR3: TGTGCCAGCATGTATGGAGAGATTGAAAAACTGTTTTTT.

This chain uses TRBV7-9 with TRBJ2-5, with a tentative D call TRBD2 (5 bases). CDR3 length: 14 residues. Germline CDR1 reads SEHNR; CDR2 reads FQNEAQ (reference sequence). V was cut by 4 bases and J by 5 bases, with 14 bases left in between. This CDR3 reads CASSSVRLAETQYF. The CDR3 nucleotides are TGTGCCAGCAGCTCGGTACGGCTAGCCGAGACCCAGTACTTC.

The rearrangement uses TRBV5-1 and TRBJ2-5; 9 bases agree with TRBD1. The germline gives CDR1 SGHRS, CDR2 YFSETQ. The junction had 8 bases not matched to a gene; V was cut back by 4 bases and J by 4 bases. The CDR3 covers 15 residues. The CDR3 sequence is CASSGGTGKGETQYF. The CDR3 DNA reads TGCGCCAGCAGCGGAGGGACAGGGAAAGGAGAGACCCAGTACTTC.

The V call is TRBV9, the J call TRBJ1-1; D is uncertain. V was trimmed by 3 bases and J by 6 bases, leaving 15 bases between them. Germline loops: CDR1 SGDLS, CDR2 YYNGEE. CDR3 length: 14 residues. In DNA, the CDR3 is TGTGCCAGCAGCGGGAAGGACTGGGCCGCTGAAGCTTTCTTT. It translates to CASSGKDWAAEAFF.

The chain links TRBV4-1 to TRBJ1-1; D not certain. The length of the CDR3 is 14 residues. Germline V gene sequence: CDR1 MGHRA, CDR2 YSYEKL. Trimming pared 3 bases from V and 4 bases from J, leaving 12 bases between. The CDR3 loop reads CASSHRNVGTEAFF. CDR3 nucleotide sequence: TGCGCCAGCAGCCACCGGAATGTCGGCACTGAAGCTTTCTTT.

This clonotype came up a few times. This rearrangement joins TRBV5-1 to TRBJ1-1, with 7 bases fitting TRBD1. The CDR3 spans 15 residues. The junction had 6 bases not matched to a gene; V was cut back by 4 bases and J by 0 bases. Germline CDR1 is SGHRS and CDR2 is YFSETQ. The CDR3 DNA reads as TGCGCCAGCAGCCGGAGGGGGCCGATGAACACTGAAGCTTTCTTT. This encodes CASSRRGPMNTEAFF.

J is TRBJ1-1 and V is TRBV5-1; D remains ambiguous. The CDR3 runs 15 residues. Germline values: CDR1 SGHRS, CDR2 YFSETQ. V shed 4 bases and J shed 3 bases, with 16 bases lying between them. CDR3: CASSLLQGSDTEAFF. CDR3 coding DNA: TGCGCCAGCAGCCTCCTCCAAGGATCTGACACTGAAGCTTTCTTT.

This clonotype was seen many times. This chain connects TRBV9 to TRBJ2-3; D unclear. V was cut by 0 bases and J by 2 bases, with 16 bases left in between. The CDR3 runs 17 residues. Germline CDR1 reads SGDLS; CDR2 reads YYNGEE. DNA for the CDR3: TGTGCCAGCAGCGTAGGCGAGGTGGTTTTGAACACAGATACGCAGTATTTT. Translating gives CASSVGEVVLNTDTQYF.

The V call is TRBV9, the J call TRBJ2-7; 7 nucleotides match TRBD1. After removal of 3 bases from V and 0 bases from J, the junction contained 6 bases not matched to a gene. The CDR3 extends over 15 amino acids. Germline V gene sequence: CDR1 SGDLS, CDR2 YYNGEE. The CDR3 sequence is CASSESGQSSYEQYF. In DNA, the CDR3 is TGTGCCAGCAGCGAGTCGGGACAGAGCTCCTACGAGCAGTACTTC.

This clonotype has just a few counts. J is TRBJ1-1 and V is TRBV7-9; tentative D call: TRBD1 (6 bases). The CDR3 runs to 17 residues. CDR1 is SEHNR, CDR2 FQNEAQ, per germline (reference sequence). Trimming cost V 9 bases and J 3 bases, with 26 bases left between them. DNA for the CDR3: TGTGCCAGTAGGTTCGGATCTCGGGCGTCAGGGGACACTGAAGCTTTCTTT. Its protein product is CASRFGSRASGDTEAFF.

DNA of the CDR3: TGCAGCGTTAGAACAGGGGAAAACACCGGGGAGCTGTTTTTT. It specifies CSVRTGENTGELFF. J is TRBJ2-2 and V is TRBV29-1; 7 bases align to TRBD1. CDR1 and CDR2 from the germline V gene are SQVTM and ANQGSEA. This CDR3 is built from 14 residues. The junction had 5 bases not matched to a gene; V was cut back by 5 bases and J by 2 bases.

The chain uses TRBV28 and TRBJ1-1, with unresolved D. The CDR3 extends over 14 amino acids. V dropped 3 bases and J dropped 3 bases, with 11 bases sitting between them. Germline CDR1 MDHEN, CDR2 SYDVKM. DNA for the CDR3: TGTGCCAGCAGTTTTTGGCAGGCGGACACTGAAGCTTTCTTT. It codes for CASSFWQADTEAFF.

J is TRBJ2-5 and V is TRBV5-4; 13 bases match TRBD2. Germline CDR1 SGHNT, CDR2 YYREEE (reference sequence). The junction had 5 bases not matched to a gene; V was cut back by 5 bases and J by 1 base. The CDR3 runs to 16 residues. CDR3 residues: CASREGLAGVQETQYF. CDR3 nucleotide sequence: TGTGCCAGCAGGGAAGGACTAGCGGGGGTCCAAGAGACCCAGTACTTC.